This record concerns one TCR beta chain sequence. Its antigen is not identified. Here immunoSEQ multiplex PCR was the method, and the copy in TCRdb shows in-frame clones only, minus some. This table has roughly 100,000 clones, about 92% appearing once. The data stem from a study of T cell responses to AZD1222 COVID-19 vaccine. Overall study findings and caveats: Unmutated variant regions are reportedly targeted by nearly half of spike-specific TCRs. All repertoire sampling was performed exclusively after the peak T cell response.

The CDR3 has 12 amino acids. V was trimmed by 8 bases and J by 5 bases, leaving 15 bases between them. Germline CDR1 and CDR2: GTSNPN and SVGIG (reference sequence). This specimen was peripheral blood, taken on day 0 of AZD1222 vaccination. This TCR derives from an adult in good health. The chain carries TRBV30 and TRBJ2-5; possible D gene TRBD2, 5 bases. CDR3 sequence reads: CAGTGSGETQYF. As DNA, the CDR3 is TGTGCCGGTACGGGGAGCGGCGAGACCCAGTACTTC. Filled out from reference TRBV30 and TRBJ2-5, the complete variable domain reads SQTIHQWPATLVQPVGSPLSLECTVEGTSNPNLYWYRQAAGRGLQLLFYSVGIGQISSEVPQNLSASRPQDRQFILSSKKLLLSDSGFYLCAGTGSGETQYFGPGTRLLVL.